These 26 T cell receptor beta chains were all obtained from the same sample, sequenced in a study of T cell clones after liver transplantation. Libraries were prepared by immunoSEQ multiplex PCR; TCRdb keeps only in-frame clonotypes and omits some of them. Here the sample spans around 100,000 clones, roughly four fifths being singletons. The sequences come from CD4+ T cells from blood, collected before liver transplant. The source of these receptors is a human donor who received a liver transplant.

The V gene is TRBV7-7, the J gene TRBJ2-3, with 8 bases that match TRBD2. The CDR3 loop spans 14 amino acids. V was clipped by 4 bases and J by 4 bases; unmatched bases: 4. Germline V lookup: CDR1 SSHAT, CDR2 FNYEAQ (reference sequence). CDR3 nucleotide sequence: TGTGCCAGCAGCTCCAGCGGGAGTGCAGATACGCAGTATTTT. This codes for CASSSSGSADTQYF.

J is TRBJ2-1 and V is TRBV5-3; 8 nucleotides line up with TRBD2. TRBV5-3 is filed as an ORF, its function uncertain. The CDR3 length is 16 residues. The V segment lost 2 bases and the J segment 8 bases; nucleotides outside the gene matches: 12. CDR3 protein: CARSLPGSGIRDEQFF. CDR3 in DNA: TGTGCCAGAAGCTTACCGGGTAGCGGGATAAGGGATGAGCAGTTCTTC.

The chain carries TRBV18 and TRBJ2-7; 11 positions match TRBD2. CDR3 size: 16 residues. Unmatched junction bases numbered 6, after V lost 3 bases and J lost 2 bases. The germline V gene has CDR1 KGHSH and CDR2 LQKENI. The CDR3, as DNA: TGTGCCAGCTCACCGCAAACTAGCGGGGGCCCCTACGAGCAGTACTTC. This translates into CASSPQTSGGPYEQYF.

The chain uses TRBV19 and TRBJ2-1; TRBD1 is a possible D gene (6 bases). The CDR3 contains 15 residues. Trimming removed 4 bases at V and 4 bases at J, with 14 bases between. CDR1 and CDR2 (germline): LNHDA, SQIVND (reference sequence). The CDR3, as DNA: TGTGCCAGTAGTAAGGGGGTTCCCCCTTACAATGAGCAGTTCTTC. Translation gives CASSKGVPPYNEQFF.

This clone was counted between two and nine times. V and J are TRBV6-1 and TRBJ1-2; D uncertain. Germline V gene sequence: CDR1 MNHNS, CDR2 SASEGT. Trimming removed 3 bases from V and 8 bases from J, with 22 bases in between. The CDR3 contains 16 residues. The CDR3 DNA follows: TGTGCCAGCAGTGAGCAATCCGGGATCGTGACTAAGGGCTACACCTTC. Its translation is CASSEQSGIVTKGYTF.

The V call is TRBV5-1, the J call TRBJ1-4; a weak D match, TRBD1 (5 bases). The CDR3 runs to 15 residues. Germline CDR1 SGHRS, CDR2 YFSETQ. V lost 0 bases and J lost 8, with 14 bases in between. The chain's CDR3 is CASSLGRGEVEKLFF. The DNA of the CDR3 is TGCGCCAGCAGCTTGGGACGGGGGGAAGTGGAAAAACTGTTTTTT.

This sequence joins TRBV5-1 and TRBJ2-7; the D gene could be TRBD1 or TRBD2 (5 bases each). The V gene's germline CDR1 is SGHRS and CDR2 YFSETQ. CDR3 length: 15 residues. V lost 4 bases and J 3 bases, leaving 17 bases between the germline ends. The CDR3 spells CASSNLQGPHYEQYF. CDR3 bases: TGCGCCAGCAGCAACTTGCAGGGACCCCACTACGAGCAGTACTTC.

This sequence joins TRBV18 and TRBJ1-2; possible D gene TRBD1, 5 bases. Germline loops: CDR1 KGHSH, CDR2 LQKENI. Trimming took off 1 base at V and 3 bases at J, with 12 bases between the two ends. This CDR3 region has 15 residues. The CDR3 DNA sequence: TGTGCCAGCTCACCACAAAGACAGCGAGACTATGGCTACACCTTC. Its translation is CASSPQRQRDYGYTF.

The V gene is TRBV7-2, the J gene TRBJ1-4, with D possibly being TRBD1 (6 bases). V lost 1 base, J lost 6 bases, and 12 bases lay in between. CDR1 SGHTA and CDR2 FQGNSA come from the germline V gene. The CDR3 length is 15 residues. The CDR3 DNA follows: TGTGCCAGCAGCTTAGATGGCTCAGGGGATGAAAAACTGTTTTTT. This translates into CASSLDGSGDEKLFF. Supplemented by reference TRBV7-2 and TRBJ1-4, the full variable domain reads GAGVSQSPSNKVTEKGKDVELRCDPISGHTALYWYRQSLGQGLEFLIYFQGNSAPDKSGLPSDRFSAERTGGSVSTLTIQRTQQEDSAVYLCASSLDGSGDEKLFFGSGTQLSVL.

CDR3 region: CASSLVERYTDTQYF. CDR3 sequence (DNA): TGTGCCAGCAGCTTAGTGGAGAGGTACACAGATACGCAGTATTTT. The rearrangement links TRBV7-9 to TRBJ2-3; unclear D gene. Trimming pared 1 base from V and 2 bases from J, leaving 10 bases between. The germline CDR1 and CDR2 sequences are SEHNR and FQNEAQ (reference sequence). CDR3 size: 15 residues.

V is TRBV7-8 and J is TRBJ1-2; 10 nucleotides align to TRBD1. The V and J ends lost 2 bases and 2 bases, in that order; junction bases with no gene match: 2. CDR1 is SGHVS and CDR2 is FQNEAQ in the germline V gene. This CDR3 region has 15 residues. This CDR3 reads CASSLRTGGNYGYTF. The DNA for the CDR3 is TGTGCCAGCAGCTTAAGGACAGGGGGAAACTATGGCTACACCTTC.

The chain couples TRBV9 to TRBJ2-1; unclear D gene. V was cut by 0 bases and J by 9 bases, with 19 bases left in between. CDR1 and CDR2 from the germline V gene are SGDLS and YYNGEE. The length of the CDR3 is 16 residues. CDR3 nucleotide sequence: TGTGCCAGCAGCGTAGCTGGTGCGAAAATAGTCGCTGAGCAGTTCTTC. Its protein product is CASSVAGAKIVAEQFF.

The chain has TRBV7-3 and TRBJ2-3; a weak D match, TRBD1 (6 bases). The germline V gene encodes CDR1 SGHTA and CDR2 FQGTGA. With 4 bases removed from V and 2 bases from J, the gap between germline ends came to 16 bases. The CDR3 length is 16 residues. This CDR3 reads CASSSQPGQLTDTQYF. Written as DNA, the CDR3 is TGTGCCAGCAGCTCTCAACCGGGACAACTCACAGATACGCAGTATTTT.

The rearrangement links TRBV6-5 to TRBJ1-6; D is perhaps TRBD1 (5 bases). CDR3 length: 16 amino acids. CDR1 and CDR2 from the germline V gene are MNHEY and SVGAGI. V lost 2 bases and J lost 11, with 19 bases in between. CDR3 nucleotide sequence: TGTGCCAGCAGTTACGACAGAGAACCCAAAGGGGCACCCCTCCACTTT. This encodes CASSYDREPKGAPLHF.

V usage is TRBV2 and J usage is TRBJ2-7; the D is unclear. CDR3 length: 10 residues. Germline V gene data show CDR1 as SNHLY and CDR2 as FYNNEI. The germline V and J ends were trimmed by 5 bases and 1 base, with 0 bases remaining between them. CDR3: CASSSYEQYF. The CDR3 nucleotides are TGTGCCAGCAGTTCCTACGAGCAGTACTTC.

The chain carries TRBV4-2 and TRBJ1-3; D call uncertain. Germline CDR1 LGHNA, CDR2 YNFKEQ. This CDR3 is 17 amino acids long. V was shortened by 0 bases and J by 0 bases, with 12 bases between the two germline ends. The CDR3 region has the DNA TGTGCCAGCAGCCAAGATCGAGCATTTATCTCTGGAAACACCATATATTTT. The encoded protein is CASSQDRAFISGNTIYF.

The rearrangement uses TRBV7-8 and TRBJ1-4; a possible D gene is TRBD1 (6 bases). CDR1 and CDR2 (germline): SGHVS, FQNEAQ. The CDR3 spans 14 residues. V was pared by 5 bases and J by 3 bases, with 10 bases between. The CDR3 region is CASSPGVANEKLFF. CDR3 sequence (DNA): TGTGCCAGCAGCCCAGGGGTCGCTAATGAAAAACTGTTTTTT.

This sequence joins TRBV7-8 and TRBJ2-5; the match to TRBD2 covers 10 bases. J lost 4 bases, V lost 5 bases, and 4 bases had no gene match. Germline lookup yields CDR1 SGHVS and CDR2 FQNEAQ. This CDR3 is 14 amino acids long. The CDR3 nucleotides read TGTGCCAGCAGCCGGACTAGCGGCCGAGAGACCCAGTACTTC. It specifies CASSRTSGRETQYF.

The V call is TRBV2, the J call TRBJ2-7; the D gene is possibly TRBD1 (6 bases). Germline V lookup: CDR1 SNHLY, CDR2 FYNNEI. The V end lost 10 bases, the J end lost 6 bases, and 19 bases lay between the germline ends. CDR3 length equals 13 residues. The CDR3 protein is CAISSQGIGEQYF. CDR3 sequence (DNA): TGTGCCATCAGCAGCCAGGGGATCGGCGAGCAGTACTTC.

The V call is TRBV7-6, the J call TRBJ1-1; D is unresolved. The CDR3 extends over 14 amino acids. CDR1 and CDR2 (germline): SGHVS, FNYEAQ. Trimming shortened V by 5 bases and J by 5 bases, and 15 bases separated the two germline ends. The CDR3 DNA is TGTGCCAGCAGCGGCTGGGGAGGTGAGACTGAAGCTTTCTTT. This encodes CASSGWGGETEAFF.

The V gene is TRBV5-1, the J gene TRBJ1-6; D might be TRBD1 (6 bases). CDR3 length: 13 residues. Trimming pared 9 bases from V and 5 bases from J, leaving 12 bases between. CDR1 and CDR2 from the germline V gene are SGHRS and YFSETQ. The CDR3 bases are TGCGCCACTAGCCGGGACAATAATTCACCCCTCCACTTT. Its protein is CATSRDNNSPLHF.

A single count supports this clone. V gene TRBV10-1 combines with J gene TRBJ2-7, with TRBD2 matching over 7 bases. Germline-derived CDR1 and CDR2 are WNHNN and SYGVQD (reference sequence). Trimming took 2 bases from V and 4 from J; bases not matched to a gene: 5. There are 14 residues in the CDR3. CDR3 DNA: TGCGCCAGCAGTGAGCCGGGACTACCGTACGAGCAGTACTTC. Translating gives CASSEPGLPYEQYF.

The CDR3 region is CASSPRRTDTQYF. The CDR3 region has the DNA TGTGCCAGCTCACCAAGGAGGACAGATACGCAGTATTTT. This chain connects TRBV18 to TRBJ2-3; D possibly corresponds to TRBD2 (5 bases). Germline CDR1 KGHSH, CDR2 LQKENI. The V end lost 2 bases, the J end lost 3 bases, and 6 bases lay between the germline ends. CDR3 length: 13 amino acids.

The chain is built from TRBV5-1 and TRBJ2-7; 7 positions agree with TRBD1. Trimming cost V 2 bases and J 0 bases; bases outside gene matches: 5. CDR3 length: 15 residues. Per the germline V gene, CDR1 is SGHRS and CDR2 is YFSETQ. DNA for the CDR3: TGCGCCAGCAGCTTTGGGACAGTGGACTCCTACGAGCAGTACTTC. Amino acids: CASSFGTVDSYEQYF.

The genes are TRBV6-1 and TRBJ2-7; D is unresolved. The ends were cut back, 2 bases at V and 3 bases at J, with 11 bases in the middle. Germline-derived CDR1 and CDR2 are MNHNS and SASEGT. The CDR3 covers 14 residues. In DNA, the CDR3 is TGTGCCAGCAGTGAACTGGGTAATGACTACGAGCAGTACTTC. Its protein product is CASSELGNDYEQYF.

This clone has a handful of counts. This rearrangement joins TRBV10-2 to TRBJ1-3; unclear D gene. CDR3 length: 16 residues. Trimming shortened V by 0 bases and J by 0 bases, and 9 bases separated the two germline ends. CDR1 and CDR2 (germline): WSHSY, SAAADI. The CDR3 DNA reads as TGCGCCAGCAGTGAGTCGGCCCGACACTCTGGAAACACCATATATTTT. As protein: CASSESARHSGNTIYF.